This is a list of T cell receptor beta chains from one sample in a study of T-cell reconstitution after alpha-beta-depleted transplantation in children. TCRdb called the PCR reads again in MiXCR, with one record for every CDR3 protein. The table lists more than 150,000 distinct CDR3 sequences, roughly 7.5% of them singletons. Sequencing used PBMCs from the stem cell graft donor, obtained from the stem cell graft. These receptors originate from a human donor who donated a stem cell graft to a child with Wiskott-Aldrich syndrome. Both conserved end residues are part of each CDR3. A D gene is named only where the DNA matches it firmly. Where a row states a size, it is once, few, many or the class of an expanded clone; other rows omit it.

j_call v_call d_call clone_size cdr3_nt cdr3_aa
TRBJ2-1 TRBV5-1 . . TGCGCCAGCAGCTTGATTTCGGGGGATGAGCAGTTCTTC CASSLISGDEQFF
TRBJ1-1 TRBV7-2 . many TGTGCCAGCACCGCGGGGGACACTGAAGCTTTCTTT CASTAGDTEAFF
TRBJ1-1 TRBV5-1 . . TGCGCCAGCAGCTTCCGAGGTAAGGCGACTGAAGCTTTCTTT CASSFRGKATEAFF
TRBJ1-1 TRBV12-3/TRBV12-4 TRBD1 many TGTGCCAGCAGAGACCTTGGACAGGTTAACACTGAAGCTTTCTTT CASRDLGQVNTEAFF
TRBJ1-4 TRBV5-1 . many TGCGCCAGCAGCTTAGACAGTCAGAATAATGAAAAACTGTTTTTT CASSLDSQNNEKLFF
TRBJ2-3 TRBV4-1 . many TGCGCCAGCAGCCAAGAACTGGGGGATACGCAGTATTTT CASSQELGDTQYF
TRBJ2-3 TRBV5-1 TRBD1 many TGCGCCAGCAGCTTCCGGGACAGGGGGCTAGATACGCAGTATTTT CASSFRDRGLDTQYF
TRBJ2-7 TRBV5-1 . few TGCGCCAGCAGCCTATCCGGGACCGGAGCCTACGAGCAGTACTTC CASSLSGTGAYEQYF
TRBJ1-5 TRBV5-1 . . TGCGCCAGCATAGCCGGCCTGCTTGGGAGCAATCAGCCCCAGCATTTT CASIAGLLGSNQPQHF
TRBJ2-1 TRBV24-1 TRBD2 many TGTGCCACCAGTGGGGCTAGCGGGGATCGGTACAATGAGCAGTTCTTC CATSGASGDRYNEQFF
TRBJ1-1 TRBV6-5 . many TGTGCCAGCAGTTATCAGAAAGGGTACATGAACACTGAAGCTTTCTTT CASSYQKGYMNTEAFF
TRBJ2-3 TRBV20-1 TRBD2 many TGCAGTGCCACAACCGGGACTAGCGGCACAGATACGCAGTATTTT CSATTGTSGTDTQYF
TRBJ2-7 TRBV7-9 . many TGTGCCAGCAGCTATAGCGTGGCCTACGAGCAGTACTTC CASSYSVAYEQYF
TRBJ2-5 TRBV18 . few TGTGCCAGCTCACCAGTCGCAGGAGTTTCTCAAGAGACCCAGTACTTC CASSPVAGVSQETQYF
TRBJ2-7 TRBV27 TRBD1 many TGTGCCAGCAGTTCAGGGGGCGGAGGGTACGAGCAGTACTTC CASSSGGGGYEQYF
TRBJ1-2 TRBV20-1 TRBD1 many TGCAGTGCTAGAGCTCAATCAAACAGGGGCAACTATGGCTACACCTTC CSARAQSNRGNYGYTF
TRBJ1-2 TRBV4-1 . many TGCGCCAGCAGCCAGAGGAGGGATGGCTACACCTTC CASSQRRDGYTF
TRBJ1-6 TRBV20-1 . many TGCAGTGCTAGAGATTACGGAAGAGGGGCTTCACCCCTCCACTTT CSARDYGRGASPLHF
TRBJ2-7 TRBV3-1 . few TGTGCCAGCAGCTCCGTGGGGGGCGCGCAGTACTTC CASSSVGGAQYF
TRBJ1-1 TRBV12-3/TRBV12-4 . many TGTGCCAGCACCTTCTCACAGGTTAACACTGAAGCTTTCTTT CASTFSQVNTEAFF
TRBJ2-1 TRBV20-1 TRBD2 many TGCAGTGCTACCTTAGCGGGAGGGCCGGGGGAGCAGTTCTTC CSATLAGGPGEQFF
TRBJ1-4 TRBV6-5 . many TGTGCCAGCAGGGGTACAAGAGGGTTTGAAAAACTGTTTTTT CASRGTRGFEKLFF